This TCR beta chain was sequenced during a study of identical twins. Overall study findings and caveats: Within cord blood, abundant beta clonotypes carried fewer insertions, but memory repertoires showed no such trend.

TCRdb analysed the 5' RACE reads with MiXCR anew, one entry per CDR3 protein. This table holds about 890,000 distinct CDR3 sequences, about 12% found once. This CDR3 comprises 14 residues. V trimming: 4 bases; J trimming: 6 bases; junction bases outside the gene matches: 7. CDR1 and CDR2 from the germline V gene are SNHLY and FYNNEI. This clonotype occurred a few times. Its antigen remains unidentified. The same sample was also used in a study of yellow fever vaccine responses in identical twins.

Sequencing used PBMCs. The receptor's source is a woman younger than 35 in good health. The chain couples TRBV2 to TRBJ2-7; TRBD1 aligns across 9 bases. CDR3 residues: CASSVRDRESEQYV. The CDR3 nucleotides read TGTGCCAGCAGTGTCCGGGACAGGGAGTCCGAGCAGTACGTC.